The rows below give T cell receptor beta chains drawn from one sample of a study of blood T cell repertoires in COVID-19. Method: immunoSEQ multiplex PCR; TCRdb's copy keeps in-frame clones and lacks some. The sample has under 110,000 clones; about three quarters are singletons. The sample taken for sequencing was peripheral blood. These receptor sequences come from a man at least 80 years old with COVID-19, enrolled during active disease. Both conserved end residues are trimmed from each CDR3.

v_gene	j_gene	CDR3aa
TRBV4-3	TRBJ2-1	ASSQDFGNNEQF
TRBV11-3	TRBJ2-1	ASSFGGSSYNEQF
TRBV28	TRBJ1-1	ASSWGRGMNTEAF
TRBV6-5	TRBJ2-7	ASKIAGGSYEQY
TRBV20-1	TRBJ2-7	SASNGLAGVFEQY
TRBV28	TRBJ2-7	ASNLAGTARYEQY
TRBV25-1	TRBJ1-1	ASSDRGQSTAF
TRBV10-3	TRBJ2-2	AISESGGANTGELF
TRBV3-1/TRBV3-2	TRBJ1-1	ASSQDQWDRLNTEAF
TRBV19	TRBJ2-7	ASVDSYEQY
TRBV19	TRBJ1-2	ASSTVYGYT
TRBV13	TRBJ2-7	ASSSYSRQGAYEQY
TRBV30	TRBJ1-4	ASITGGNEKLF
TRBV5-1	TRBJ2-3	ASSKPTGGTDTQY
TRBV27	TRBJ2-7	ASSARQPYEQY
TRBV5-1	TRBJ2-1	ASSLGAYNEQF
TRBV29-1	TRBJ2-1	SVEAFLGTSDEQF
TRBV29-1	TRBJ1-2	SVEISRQGGGYGYT
TRBV7-9	TRBJ1-5	ASSFSGGGESNQPQH
TRBV19	TRBJ2-2	ASSGTSGNTGELF
TRBV7-9	TRBJ2-4	ASSPDV
TRBV5-1	TRBJ2-5	ASSLGRKETQY
TRBV28	TRBJ1-2	ASSSRTAVYGYT
TRBV11-2	TRBJ2-1	ASSSWTNLAF
TRBV3-1/TRBV3-2	TRBJ2-2	ASSPGGTGELF
TRBV3-1/TRBV3-2	TRBJ2-7	ASKTDRGRSEQY
TRBV4-3	TRBJ2-5	ASSQENYSGETQY
TRBV30	TRBJ1-1	AWSADREKAF
TRBV7-2	TRBJ2-7	ASSFSRGAYEQY
TRBV7-7	TRBJ2-7	ASSSTVGVGEQY
TRBV2	TRBJ2-4	ASNTVAGAKNIQY
TRBV19	TRBJ2-2	ASRTQGAMGGELF
TRBV30	TRBJ2-2	AWSIPGLPNTGELF
TRBV2	TRBJ1-2	ASVRDRGRNYGYT
TRBV18	TRBJ1-5	ASSPGGASNQPQH
TRBV27	TRBJ2-7	ASSLEPSGAYEQY
TRBV28	TRBJ1-2	ASSWTGFNYGYT
TRBV9	TRBJ1-5	ASSVGGNSNQPQH
TRBV28	TRBJ1-5	ASSPGGVNQPQH
TRBV5-8	TRBJ1-5	ASSDRTGNQPQH
TRBV12-3/TRBV12-4	TRBJ2-1	ASSTNRGNEQF
TRBV4-2	TRBJ2-2	ASSPRQTRAGELF
TRBV11-2	TRBJ2-3	ASSLVGTGITDTQY
TRBV28	TRBJ1-2	ASRARQGAFWGYT
TRBV15	TRBJ2-1	ATSLGLDSSYNEQF
TRBV10-2	TRBJ2-7	ASSAGEQY
TRBV7-9	TRBJ2-3	ASSSREEDTQY
TRBV24-1	TRBJ2-1	ATRDRGDRAEQF
TRBV6-5	TRBJ2-7	ASSLRDRWPYEQY
TRBV21-1	TRBJ2-7	ASSTARTGQGAPPGDYEQY
TRBV5-1	TRBJ1-6	ASSPTDRVYSYNSPLH
TRBV2	TRBJ2-7	ASSSRFQTSGRAYEQY